This TCR beta chain was documented in a study of T cell responses to AZD1222 COVID-19 vaccine. General study results and limits: The CD4 TCRs associated with vaccination extended across spike and predominated at 160-218 and 743-854. Vaccination with two AZD1222 doses was followed by a rise in Spike-specific TCR breadth and depth.

The V and J ends lost 10 bases and 4 bases respectively, with 16 bases between them. CDR3 size: 13 residues. In germline, CDR1 is LNHDA, CDR2 SQIVND (reference sequence). Points on this clone: Its antigen is currently unknown.

Produced via immunoSEQ multiplex PCR; TCRdb's table is partial and in-frame only. The sample records 100,000 to 150,000 clones, 75% to 95% being singletons. This TCR was sampled from an adult in good health. The starting material was peripheral blood, obtained on day 0 of AZD1222 vaccination. J is TRBJ1-1 and V is TRBV19; TRBD1 is a possible D gene (6 bases). The CDR3, as DNA: TGTGCCACCACAGGGACCCAGGGCACTGAAGCTTTCTTT. Translated: CATTGTQGTEAFF. Full variable domain (outside the CDR3, taken from reference TRBV19 and TRBJ1-1): DGGITQSPKYLFRKEGQNVTLSCEQNLNHDAMYWYRQDPGQGLRLIYYSQIVNDFQKGDIAEGYSVSREKKESFPLTVTSAQKNPTAFYLCATTGTQGTEAFFGQGTRLTVV.